This TCR beta chain was recorded in a study of tumor-infiltrating lymphocytes in primary liver carcinoma. The CDR3 runs to 14 residues. The germline gives CDR1 SGHAT, CDR2 FQNNGV. Points on this clonotype: One junction end disagrees with the germline gene, perhaps due to a read error.

Blood RNA originated from unsorted whole blood, with germline DNA additionally extracted. Chronic HBV infection was present in the patients, who were treatment-naive. Prior to the surgical procedure, roughly 4.2 milliliters of peripheral blood were collected. TCR beta cDNA was prepared out of roughly 0.45 ug total RNA by means of a constant-region primer. Employing slightly modified ARM-PCR, three nested multiplex PCR rounds were run, and these gave rise to the TCR beta libraries. The first two PCR rounds, roughly 9 cycles each, used TRBV1-TRBV30 forward primers and a C-beta reverse primer. Via MiXCR, TCRdb re-called the multiplex PCR reads, giving one row per CDR3 protein. The sample has 300,000 to 350,000 distinct CDR3 sequences, 50% to 75% seen once.

The sequenced sample consisted of peripheral blood. The origin of this receptor is a woman in her thirties with primary liver carcinoma and hepatitis B virus infection. This sequence joins TRBV11-2 and TRBJ2-3, with 7 bases matching TRBD1. CDR3 bases: TGTGCCGGCAGCTTAATAGGGGGCCCAAATACGCAGTATTTT. Its protein is CAGSLIGGPNTQYF.